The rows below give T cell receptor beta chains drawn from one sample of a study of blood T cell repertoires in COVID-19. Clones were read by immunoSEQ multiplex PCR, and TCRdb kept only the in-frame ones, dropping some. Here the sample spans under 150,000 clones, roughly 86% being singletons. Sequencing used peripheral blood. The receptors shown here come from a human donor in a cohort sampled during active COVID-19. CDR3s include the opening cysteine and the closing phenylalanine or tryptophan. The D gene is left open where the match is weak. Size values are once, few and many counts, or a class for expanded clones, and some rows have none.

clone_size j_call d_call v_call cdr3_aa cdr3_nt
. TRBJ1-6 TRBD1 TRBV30 CAWSATRDRGSPLHF TGTGCCTGGAGTGCCACCCGGGACAGGGGCTCACCCCTCCACTTT
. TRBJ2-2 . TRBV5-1 CASSSLGGPGELFF TGCGCCAGCAGCTCGCTGGGGGGGCCCGGGGAGCTGTTTTTT
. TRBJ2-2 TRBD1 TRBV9 CASSVGPASGGLSTGELFF TGTGCCAGCAGCGTAGGCCCGGCGTCAGGGGGTTTGAGCACCGGGGAGCTGTTTTTT
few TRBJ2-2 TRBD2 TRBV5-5 CASSREGNTGELFF TGTGCCAGCAGCCGGGAGGGCAACACCGGGGAGCTGTTTTTT
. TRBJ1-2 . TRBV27 CASSRTRVGGYDAYGYTF TGTGCCAGCAGCCGAACGCGGGTGGGGGGGTATGATGCCTATGGCTACACCTTC
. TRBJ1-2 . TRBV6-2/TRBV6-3 CASSYRGEANYGYTF TGTGCCAGCAGTTACCGGGGGGAGGCGAACTATGGCTACACCTTC
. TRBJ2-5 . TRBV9 CASSVGGWGLETQYF TGTGCCAGCAGCGTAGGGGGATGGGGCCTGGAGACCCAGTACTTC
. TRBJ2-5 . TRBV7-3 CASSLTGAGWETQYF TGTGCCAGCAGCTTAACGGGGGCCGGGTGGGAGACCCAGTACTTC
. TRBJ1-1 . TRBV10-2 CASTGGTEAFF TGCGCCAGCACCGGGGGCACTGAAGCTTTCTTT
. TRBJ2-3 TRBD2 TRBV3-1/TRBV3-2 CASSPTSGVRDTQYF TGTGCCAGCAGCCCGACTAGCGGGGTACGAGATACGCAGTATTTT
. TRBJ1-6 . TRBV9 CASSSNPANSPLHF TGTGCCAGCAGCTCCAACCCCGCGAATTCACCCCTCCACTTT
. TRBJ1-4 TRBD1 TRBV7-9 CASSPSRTGEEKLFF TGTGCCAGCAGCCCATCCCGGACAGGGGAGGAAAAACTGTTTTTT
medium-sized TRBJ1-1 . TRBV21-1 CASSKGRTGPYTEAFF TGTGCCAGCAGCAAGGGGAGGACAGGGCCGTACACTGAAGCTTTCTTT
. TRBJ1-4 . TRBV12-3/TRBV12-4 CASTQGGDGKLFF TGTGCCAGCACCCAGGGAGGCGATGGAAAACTGTTTTTT
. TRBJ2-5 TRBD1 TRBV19 CASSPTGTGVETQYF TGTGCCAGTAGTCCGACCGGGACAGGGGTAGAGACCCAGTACTTC
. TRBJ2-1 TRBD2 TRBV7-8 CATGAGTSAEQFF TGTGCCACGGGAGCCGGGACTAGCGCGGAGCAGTTCTTC
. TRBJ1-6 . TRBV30 CAWSPTGLRRSPLHF TGTGCCTGGAGTCCTACGGGACTCAGGAGGTCACCCCTCCACTTT
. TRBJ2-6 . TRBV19 CASKQGSGANVLTF TGTGCCAGTAAGCAGGGGTCGGGGGCCAACGTCCTGACTTTC
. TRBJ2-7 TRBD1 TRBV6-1 CASSETGQGTYEQYF TGTGCCAGCAGTGAAACGGGACAGGGAACCTACGAGCAGTACTTC
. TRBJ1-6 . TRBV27 CASNRDGGNSPLHF TGTGCCAGCAACAGGGACGGGGGGAATTCACCCCTCCACTTT
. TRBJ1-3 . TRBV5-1 CASSLGSSGNTIYF TGCGCCAGCAGCTTGGGGAGTTCTGGAAACACCATATATTTT
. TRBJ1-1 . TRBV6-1 CASSDSRLGWGPEAFF TGTGCCAGCAGTGATTCGCGATTGGGCTGGGGGCCTGAAGCTTTCTTT
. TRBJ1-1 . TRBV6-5 CASSRTSGEAFF TGTGCCAGCAGTAGAACCTCAGGGGAAGCTTTCTTT
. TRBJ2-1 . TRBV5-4 CASSLEGGATYNEQFF TGTGCCAGCAGCTTGGAAGGGGGGGCGACCTACAATGAGCAGTTCTTC
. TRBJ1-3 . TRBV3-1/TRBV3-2 CASSVSRLNTIYF TGTGCCAGCAGCGTCTCGAGGTTAAACACCATATATTTT